This T cell receptor beta chain came from a study of shared clonotypes between healthy human individuals. Study-level results: Shared across several donors were around 4.7% of the naive CD4 clonotypes.

Assay execution proceeded at the deep level. Libraries were prepared by immunoSEQ multiplex PCR; TCRdb keeps only in-frame clonotypes and omits some of them. The data show about 2.1 million clones, with 90% to 95% seen just once and around 1.8% held by the top ten. The CDR3 is made up of 13 amino acids. Per germline, CDR1 SGHTA and CDR2 FQGNSA. V lost 5 bases, J lost 8 bases, and 3 bases stayed unmatched. Naive CD8 isolation took CD45RO-negative cells positively selected for CCR7 and excluded terminally differentiated effector memory CD45RA+ cells. Every donor was a Caucasian adult from Nashville, Tennessee. To note about this clone: The antigen is unknown.

The sequence was obtained from a man younger than 35 in good health. Some clones in this sample may be carry-over from other donors' samples. V and J are TRBV7-2 and TRBJ2-1, with TRBD1 identical over 10 bases. Sequencing was performed on naive CD8+ T cells from PBMCs. CDR3: CASSEGQGYEQFF. The CDR3 DNA is TGTGCCAGCAGCGAGGGACAGGGGTATGAGCAGTTCTTC.